The clone carrying this T cell receptor (beta chain) has a handful of counts. With a J-beta primer mix and a sample-barcoded 5' primer, a second PCR ran about 6 to 11 cycles. TCRdb re-called the 5' RACE reads with MiXCR, one entry per CDR3 protein. The repertoire holds about 680,000 distinct CDR3 sequences, with 45% to 50% as singletons. The data derive from a study of blood T cells in healthy people across ages. Germline assignment: CDR1 GTSNPN and CDR2 SVGIG (reference sequence). The length of the CDR3 is 11 residues. The rearrangement links TRBV30 to TRBJ1-2; D is undetermined. Sequenced: blood. The clonotype comes from a woman in her sixties or seventies in good health. The CDR3 region has the DNA TGTGCTTTCGCCGGGCTATATGGCTACACCTTC. Protein product: CAFAGLYGYTF.